A single sample is the source of the 21 T cell receptor beta chains below, sequenced in a study of regulatory T cells in long-lasting Graves disease. Time point defined: newly diagnosed GD, antithyroid drugs for less than 3 months. RNA isolated from PBMCs was used to make the TCR library. TCR beta libraries were built with iRepertoire HTBI primers and Arm-PCR of CDR3 regions. TCRdb analysed the multiplex PCR reads with MiXCR anew, one entry per CDR3 protein. The table lists approximately 400,000 distinct CDR3 sequences, 15% of them singletons. These same data were also listed under a study on T cells in Graves' hyperthyroidism and ophthalmopathy.

The sample was peripheral blood mononuclear cells (PBMCs), taken at new diagnosis, from a patient treated with antithyroid drugs. Source of these receptors: a woman in her twenties or thirties with Graves disease.

Comment on this clonotype: Just one base apart from a much larger clone, this may be a read error. This rearrangement joins TRBV11-2 to TRBJ1-5; 7 bases are a match to TRBD1. Germline CDR1 reads SGHAT; CDR2 reads FQNNGV. The CDR3 is made up of 15 amino acids. The CDR3 DNA follows: TGTGCCAACAGCTTAACGCAGGGGGATCTTCAGCCCCAGCATTTT. Encoded protein: CANSLTQGDLQPQHF.

This clonotype was recorded many times. This sequence joins TRBV5-1 and TRBJ2-7; TRBD1 is a possible D gene (6 bases). This CDR3 comprises 15 residues. V was clipped by 0 bases and J by 7 bases, with 17 bases between them. CDR1 and CDR2 from the germline V gene are SGHRS and YFSETQ. Here the CDR3 DNA reads TGCGCCAGCAGCTTGGTAATTGGGGGCGCGAGGGAGCAGTACTTC. Its translation is CASSLVIGGAREQYF. The full variable domain, its missing parts supplied by reference TRBV5-1 and TRBJ2-7, is KAGVTQTPRYLIKTRGQQVTLSCSPISGHRSVSWYQQTPGQGLQFLFEYFSETQRNKGNFPGRFSGRQFSNSRSEMNVSTLELGDSALYLCASSLVIGGAREQYFGPGTRLTVT.

V gene TRBV4-1 combines with J gene TRBJ2-3, with TRBD2 matching over 11 bases. With 3 bases clipped from V and 5 bases from J, the junction kept 7 bases outside the gene matches. This CDR3 has 16 amino acids. Per germline, CDR1 MGHRA and CDR2 YSYEKL. CDR3 protein: CASSQPTSGSRDTQYF. In DNA, the CDR3 is TGCGCCAGCAGCCAGCCCACTAGCGGGAGTAGAGATACGCAGTATTTT.

The table lists this clonotype with many counts. The chain combines TRBV20-1 with TRBJ2-7; D uncertain. Germline CDR1 DFQATT, CDR2 SNEGSKA (reference sequence). V lost 0 bases and J lost 1, with 7 bases in between. The CDR3 is 13 amino acids. The CDR3 DNA reads TGCAGTGCTAGAGACTGGGGTTCCTACGAGCAGTACTTC. It codes for CSARDWGSYEQYF.

The genes are TRBV20-1 and TRBJ1-4; D is undetermined. Deletions cut 3 bases from V and 6 bases from J, with 5 bases between. Germline V gene sequence: CDR1 DFQATT, CDR2 SNEGSKA (reference sequence). The CDR3 extends over 11 amino acids. The CDR3 sequence: CSARTDEKLFF. CDR3 in DNA: TGCAGTGCTAGGACCGATGAAAAACTGTTTTTT.

The rearrangement joins TRBV19 to TRBJ2-1; TRBD2 agrees at 11 bases. V lost 5 bases, J lost 9 bases, and 9 bases stayed unmatched. This CDR3 is 15 amino acids long. Germline V gene sequence: CDR1 LNHDA, CDR2 SQIVND (reference sequence). The CDR3 reads CASSSPGLAESEQFF. CDR3 nucleotide sequence: TGTGCCAGTAGTTCACCGGGACTAGCGGAAAGTGAGCAGTTCTTC.

This clonotype was seen repeatedly, ten times or more. V is TRBV10-3 and J is TRBJ2-7; 12 bases line up with TRBD2. Germline loops: CDR1 ENHRY, CDR2 SYGVKD. The CDR3 sequence is 14 residues long. With 6 bases clipped from V and 4 bases from J, the junction kept 4 bases outside the gene matches. The CDR3 region has the DNA TGTGCCATCAGAACCGGGACTAGCGGGTACGAGCAGTACTTC. Its translation: CAIRTGTSGYEQYF.

In this sample, this clonotype turned up many times. The J gene is TRBJ2-7, the V gene TRBV19; 8 nucleotides align to TRBD1. The CDR3 extends over 15 amino acids. The germline V gene encodes CDR1 LNHDA and CDR2 SQIVND (reference sequence). V lost 4 bases, J lost 1 base, and 6 bases stayed unmatched. As DNA, the CDR3 is TGTGCCAGTAGTACCTGGGACAGGCTATCCTACGAGCAGTACTTC. It encodes CASSTWDRLSYEQYF. Combining the CDR3 with reference TRBV19 and TRBJ2-7 gives the whole variable domain DGGITQSPKYLFRKEGQNVTLSCEQNLNHDAMYWYRQDPGQGLRLIYYSQIVNDFQKGDIAEGYSVSREKKESFPLTVTSAQKNPTAFYLCASSTWDRLSYEQYFGPGTRLTVT.

This clonotype turned up a few times. The chain employs TRBV4-2 and TRBJ2-7; the D is unclear. This CDR3 contains 15 residues. V was pared by 1 base and J by 2 bases, with 12 bases between. Germline CDR1 and CDR2: LGHNA and YNFKEQ. The CDR3 region is CASSQVKGGTYEQYF. The CDR3 bases are TGTGCCAGCAGCCAAGTAAAGGGCGGCACCTACGAGCAGTACTTC.

This clonotype was picked up many times. The chain has TRBV6-1 and TRBJ2-1; 14 bases are shared with TRBD2. V was pared by 4 bases and J by 8 bases, with 7 bases of the junction left unmatched. Germline CDR1 and CDR2: MNHNS and SASEGT. The CDR3 extends over 16 amino acids. In DNA, the CDR3 is TGTGCCAGCAGTGGTATGACTAGCGGGAGGGCCGATGAGCAGTTCTTC. This codes for CASSGMTSGRADEQFF.

The sample holds many counts of this clonotype. The chain joins TRBV12-3 or TRBV12-4 to TRBJ1-4; D is ambiguous. V lost 2 bases, J lost 7 bases, and 11 bases lay in between. The CDR3 extends over 14 amino acids. DNA of the CDR3: TGTGCCAGCAGTTTACTCAAACCGGGTGAAAAACTGTTTTTT. Translated, it gives CASSLLKPGEKLFF.

This clonotype was seen repeatedly, ten times or more. V is TRBV3-1 and J is TRBJ2-7, with D possibly called TRBD1 or TRBD2 (5 bases each). V lost 7 bases and J lost 6, with 16 bases in between. The CDR3 is 13 amino acids. CDR1 and CDR2 from the germline V gene are LGHDT and YNNKEL (reference sequence). The CDR3 DNA reads TGTGCCAGCACTTCAGGGTACCGGGGCGAGCAGTACTTC. Its protein product is CASTSGYRGEQYF.

The CDR3 sequence is CSVEGTDRECEQYF. The CDR3 coding sequence is TGCAGCGTTGAGGGGACCGACCGAGAGTGCGAGCAGTACTTC. The V gene is TRBV29-1, the J gene TRBJ2-7, with D perhaps being TRBD1 or TRBD2 (5 bases each). The CDR3 is 14 amino acids. Germline CDR1 and CDR2: SQVTM and ANQGSEA. Trimming stripped 3 bases from V and 6 bases from J, with 18 bases between.

The genes are TRBV7-3 and TRBJ1-3; 8 bases line up with TRBD1. With 5 bases clipped from V and 2 bases from J, the junction kept 8 bases outside the gene matches. The CDR3 is 16 residues long. From germline, CDR1 is SGHTA and CDR2 FQGTGA. This chain's CDR3 is CASSLQDRVTGNTIYF. CDR3 coding DNA: TGTGCCAGCAGCCTCCAGGACAGGGTAACTGGAAACACCATATATTTT.

This chain connects TRBV11-3 to TRBJ2-1; 15 bases are shared with TRBD2. The CDR3 totals 18 residues. V was pared by 3 bases and J by 9 bases, with 12 bases of the junction left unmatched. Germline V CDR1 and CDR2: SGHNT, YENEEA. The CDR3 spells CASSFSQGLAGGASEQFF. CDR3 nucleotide sequence: TGTGCCAGCAGCTTCTCGCAGGGACTAGCGGGAGGAGCGAGTGAGCAGTTCTTC. The full variable domain, completed using reference TRBV11-3 and TRBJ2-1, is EAGVVQSPRYKIIEKKQPVAFWCNPISGHNTLYWYLQNLGQGPELLIRYENEEAVDDSQLPKDRFSAERLKGVDSTLKIQPAELGDSAVYLCASSFSQGLAGGASEQFFGPGTRLTVL.

The V and J genes are TRBV2 and TRBJ2-6; D gene uncertain. The germline V gene encodes CDR1 SNHLY and CDR2 FYNNEI. This CDR3 is built from 17 residues. Trimming left V 0 bases short and J 0 bases short, with 9 bases between. As DNA, the CDR3 is TGTGCCAGCAGTGAAGCGCTTTCGGGCTCTGGGGCCAACGTCCTGACTTTC. Translating it yields CASSEALSGSGANVLTF.

The genes are TRBV19 and TRBJ2-2; D not certain. Germline CDR1 reads LNHDA; CDR2 reads SQIVND (reference sequence). The CDR3 totals 15 residues. The V gene lost 6 bases and the J gene lost 1 base, with 12 bases spanning the gap. This chain's CDR3 is CASRQNFGNTGELFF. The DNA of the CDR3 is TGTGCCAGTAGGCAGAACTTCGGGAACACCGGGGAGCTGTTTTTT.

This clonotype was recorded at least ten times. This sequence joins TRBV7-3 and TRBJ2-3, with TRBD2 as a possible D gene (6 bases). There are 15 residues in the CDR3. Trimming left V 4 bases short and J 3 bases short, with 14 bases between. CDR1 and CDR2 (germline): SGHTA, FQGTGA. The CDR3 DNA reads TGTGCCAGCAGCTCTCGGGGGAGTTGGACAGATACGCAGTATTTT. It codes for CASSSRGSWTDTQYF.

Of note for this clonotype: This may be a read error, as it is one base from a much larger clone. V usage is TRBV10-3 and J usage is TRBJ2-5; weak D call: TRBD1 (6 bases). The CDR3 sequence is 15 residues long. CDR1 is ENHRY, CDR2 SYGVKD, per germline. CDR3 amino acids: CAISSRDTYQEAQYF. CDR3 nucleotide sequence: TGTGCCATCAGCTCCCGGGACACATACCAAGAGGCCCAGTACTTC.

The chain joins TRBV10-3 to TRBJ1-1; D is unclear. The CDR3 length is 13 residues. With 5 bases removed from V and 5 bases from J, the gap between germline ends came to 12 bases. Germline V gene sequence: CDR1 ENHRY, CDR2 SYGVKD. The CDR3 protein is CAISRVGNTEAFF. In DNA, the CDR3 is TGTGCCATCAGTAGGGTAGGGAATACTGAAGCTTTCTTT.

This clonotype was found many times. The CDR3 protein is CSVNRGPYNEQFF. The CDR3 nucleotides read TGCAGCGTGAACAGGGGTCCCTACAATGAGCAGTTCTTC. The chain recombines TRBV29-1 with TRBJ2-1; TRBD1 agrees at 7 bases. Trimming at V came to 6 bases and at J to 2 bases, leaving 4 bases not matched to a gene. Per germline, CDR1 SQVTM and CDR2 ANQGSEA. The CDR3 is 13 residues long.